The TCR beta chain under discussion was sequenced for a study of OX40 agonist ivuxolimab in advanced cancers. Assay: immunoSEQ multiplex PCR; the TCRdb copy retains only in-frame clones and omits some. The sample holds 30,000 or so clones, roughly 79% seen once. The V gene's germline CDR1 is SGHVS and CDR2 FQNEAQ. The V segment lost 5 bases and the J segment 6 bases; nucleotides outside the gene matches: 11. CDR3 length: 15 amino acids. This clonotype was obtained from an adult with an advanced solid tumor such as melanoma, head and neck, liver or kidney cancer. The material was CD4+ or CD8+ T cells sorted from blood, obtained in a trial of the OX40 agonist ivuxolimab. The rearrangement uses TRBV7-8 and TRBJ2-7; 9 nucleotides line up with TRBD1. CDR3 DNA sequence: TGTGCCAGCAGCACCTCTCCGGGACAGGGAAGCGAGCAGTACTTC. It translates to CASSTSPGQGSEQYF.